These 29 T cell receptor beta chains were sequenced from one sample in a study of cytomegalovirus exposure and HLA in healthy donors. The PCR employed 60 Vbeta primers together with 13 Jbeta primers. Repertoires were generated with immunoSEQ multiplex PCR, while TCRdb's copy carries only in-frame clones and drops some. The sample has about 78,000 clones. Sequenced material: PBMCs. These receptors all come from a female donor in good health and CMV-seropositive.

This chain joins TRBV29-1 and TRBJ2-3; 7 bases are shared with TRBD2. Unmatched junction bases numbered 5, after V lost 3 bases and J lost 14 bases. The CDR3 contains 10 residues. Germline V gives CDR1 SQVTM, CDR2 ANQGSEA. This CDR3 is CSVDGRPGYF. The CDR3 DNA sequence: TGCAGCGTTGACGGGAGGCCCGGGTATTTT.

The rearrangement joins TRBV5-1 to TRBJ1-1; TRBD1 aligns across 8 bases. Trimming at V came to 3 bases and at J to 5 bases, leaving 6 bases not matched to a gene. The CDR3 has 14 residues. In germline, CDR1 is SGHRS, CDR2 YFSETQ. The CDR3: CASSSDRGGTEAFF. CDR3 DNA sequence: TGCGCCAGCAGCTCCGACAGGGGAGGGACTGAAGCTTTCTTT.

As DNA, the CDR3 is TGTGCCAGCTCACCTACCGGACAGTCGAACACTGAAGCTTTCTTT. Translation: CASSPTGQSNTEAFF. V gene TRBV18 combines with J gene TRBJ1-1; tentatively, D is TRBD1 (6 bases). CDR1 and CDR2 (germline): KGHSH, LQKENI. With 3 bases removed from V and 1 base from J, the gap between germline ends came to 12 bases. CDR3 length: 15 residues.

The V call is TRBV5-6, the J call TRBJ1-6, with 11 nucleotides matching TRBD1. Germline V gives CDR1 SGHDT, CDR2 YYEEEE. The CDR3 sequence is 17 residues long. V trimming: 3 bases; J trimming: 9 bases; junction bases outside the gene matches: 11. The CDR3 reads CASSSGTGGFWGSPLHF. In DNA, the CDR3 is TGTGCCAGCAGCTCCGGGACAGGGGGATTTTGGGGTTCACCCCTCCACTTT.

This chain joins TRBV9 and TRBJ2-7, with 9 bases that match TRBD2. Trimming cost V 0 bases and J 7 bases; bases outside gene matches: 14. The CDR3 is made up of 17 amino acids. Germline CDR1 is SGDLS and CDR2 is YYNGEE. The CDR3 loop is CASSVEGGGGPLREQYF. The CDR3 DNA reads TGTGCCAGCAGCGTAGAGGGCGGGGGGGGACCTCTACGGGAGCAGTACTTC.

The chain combines TRBV9 with TRBJ2-5, with 8 bases fitting TRBD2. The J call could be wrong; TRBJ2-7 is a better fit for the DNA end. Germline CDR1 is SGDLS and CDR2 is YYNGEE. There are 14 residues in the CDR3. In DNA form, the CDR3 reads TGTGCCAGCGGGCCGTCGGGGGGGCTCTACGAGCAGTACTTC. It yields the protein CASGPSGGLYEQYF.

This chain connects TRBV5-1 to TRBJ2-7, with D maybe TRBD2 (6 bases). Trimming cost V 7 bases and J 4 bases, with 18 bases left between them. The CDR3 is made up of 14 amino acids. Germline CDR1 reads SGHRS; CDR2 reads YFSETQ. CDR3 region: CASASGLGAYEQYF. CDR3 coding DNA: TGCGCCAGCGCCAGCGGGTTAGGGGCATACGAGCAGTACTTC.

V is TRBV5-6 and J is TRBJ1-4; a possible D gene is TRBD1 (6 bases). CDR3 size: 17 residues. Germline V lookup: CDR1 SGHDT, CDR2 YYEEEE. Trimming took off 7 bases at V and 0 bases at J, with 19 bases between the two ends. The CDR3 DNA reads as TGTGCCAGCCATTCTTTGGGACACACTGCAACTAATGAAAAACTGTTTTTT. Its translation is CASHSLGHTATNEKLFF.

The CDR3 protein is CASSLLASGGLGNEQFF. The CDR3, as DNA: TGCGCCAGCAGCTTGTTGGCTAGCGGGGGGCTGGGGAATGAGCAGTTCTTC. The chain combines TRBV5-1 with TRBJ2-1; 11 bases are a match to TRBD2. The trim removed 1 base at V and 7 bases at J, leaving 10 bases unmatched. The CDR3 contains 17 residues. Germline-derived CDR1 and CDR2 are SGHRS and YFSETQ.

This chain uses TRBV11-2 with TRBJ2-7; D is perhaps TRBD1 (6 bases). The germline V and J ends were trimmed by 5 bases and 1 base, with 15 bases remaining between them. Germline CDR1 SGHAT, CDR2 FQNNGV. CDR3 length equals 15 residues. CDR3 DNA sequence: TGTGCCAGCAGCGCCCGACAGGACCGGTCCTACGAGCAGTACTTC. It codes for CASSARQDRSYEQYF.

The V gene is TRBV28, the J gene TRBJ2-7; 9 positions agree with TRBD2. CDR3 length: 17 residues. The V segment lost 4 bases and the J segment 5 bases; nucleotides outside the gene matches: 15. Germline loops: CDR1 MDHEN, CDR2 SYDVKM. This chain's CDR3 is CASSYYSTSGSPHEQYF. The CDR3 nucleotides read TGTGCCAGCAGTTATTACAGTACTAGCGGGTCTCCCCACGAGCAGTACTTC.

V gene TRBV6-1 combines with J gene TRBJ1-1, with D tentatively TRBD1 (5 bases). The CDR3 is 13 amino acids. Trimming cost V 7 bases and J 5 bases, with 14 bases left between them. CDR1 and CDR2 from the germline V gene are MNHNS and SASEGT. This chain's CDR3 is CASITRGNTEAFF. The CDR3 bases are TGTGCCAGCATCACAAGGGGTAATACTGAAGCTTTCTTT.

The chain links TRBV6-5 to TRBJ1-2; 11 bases line up with TRBD1. CDR1 and CDR2 (germline): MNHEY, SVGAGI. The CDR3 is 14 amino acids. V shed 0 bases and J 8 bases; nucleotides not matched to a gene: 2. This chain's CDR3 is CASSYSDRGRGYTF. In DNA, the CDR3 is TGTGCCAGCAGTTACTCGGACAGGGGGCGAGGCTACACCTTC.

The chain has TRBV6-5 and TRBJ2-3, with D possibly being TRBD1 (6 bases). Germline V lookup: CDR1 MNHEY, CDR2 SVGAGI. The CDR3 consists of 16 residues. V lost 2 bases and J lost 2, with 14 bases in between. The CDR3 is CASSYTGQPDTDTQYF. CDR3 DNA: TGTGCCAGCAGTTACACCGGACAGCCTGACACAGATACGCAGTATTTT.

The V and J genes are TRBV5-3 and TRBJ1-5, with TRBD1 as a possible D gene (5 bases). TRBV5-3 is marked as an open reading frame, function uncertain. Trimming took off 2 bases at V and 2 bases at J, with 17 bases between the two ends. The CDR3 has 17 residues. The CDR3 sequence: CARSFTSRESGNQPQHF. The CDR3 DNA sequence: TGTGCCAGAAGCTTTACATCCAGGGAATCCGGCAATCAGCCCCAGCATTTT.

Turning to this clone: Mismatch with germline at one junction end may stem from a read error. The rearrangement links TRBV9 to TRBJ1-2; D may be TRBD1 (5 bases). This CDR3 spans 14 amino acids. The germline CDR1 and CDR2 sequences are SGDLS and YYNGEE. Here the CDR3 DNA reads TGTGCCAGCAGCGTAGCCGCGCAGGGCGATGGCTGCACCTTC. It yields the protein CASSVAAQGDGCTF.

The chain links TRBV25-1 to TRBJ2-5, with D perhaps matching TRBD1 (5 bases). Trimming removed 6 bases at V and 1 base at J, with 12 bases between. Germline CDR1 reads MGHDK; CDR2 reads SYGVNS. CDR3 length equals 14 residues. The CDR3 nucleotides read TGTGCCAGCAGCGAGTCAGGGCCCCAAGAGACCCAGTACTTC. Its protein is CASSESGPQETQYF.

V gene TRBV6-1 combines with J gene TRBJ2-3; the D gene is possibly TRBD2 (5 bases). V was shortened by 6 bases and J by 6 bases, with 19 bases between the two germline ends. CDR3 length equals 15 residues. CDR1 and CDR2 (germline): MNHNS, SASEGT. DNA of the CDR3: TGTGCCAGCAGCGCCAAGAGTTGGGCGGGCGATACGCAGTATTTT. Its protein is CASSAKSWAGDTQYF.

The rearrangement links TRBV5-1 to TRBJ2-3, with D possibly matching TRBD1 (6 bases). Germline V gene data show CDR1 as SGHRS and CDR2 as YFSETQ. The CDR3 spans 14 residues. V lost 4 bases to trimming and J lost 3 bases, with 12 bases between them. The CDR3 DNA follows: TGCGCCAGCAGCCTACAGGGTGTTACAGATACGCAGTATTTT. Protein: CASSLQGVTDTQYF.

The gene calls are TRBV9 and TRBJ1-1; TRBD1 aligns across 8 bases. CDR1 and CDR2 from the germline V gene are SGDLS and YYNGEE. The V gene end was trimmed by 0 bases and the J gene end by 7 bases; junction bases not matched to a gene: 5. The CDR3 totals 14 residues. The CDR3 is CASSVDRGFGEAFF. CDR3 coding DNA: TGTGCCAGCAGCGTAGACAGGGGGTTTGGTGAAGCTTTCTTT.

The chain combines TRBV19 with TRBJ2-1, with 7 bases fitting TRBD1. Germline values: CDR1 LNHDA, CDR2 SQIVND (reference sequence). The CDR3 is made up of 14 amino acids. V shed 5 bases, J shed 6 bases, and the junction held 7 bases outside the gene matches. CDR3 DNA sequence: TGTGCCAGTAGTTTGACAGGGCCTCTCAATGAGCAGTTCTTC. As protein: CASSLTGPLNEQFF.

The chain recombines TRBV25-1 with TRBJ1-2; TRBD1 might be the D (6 bases). Germline CDR1 MGHDK, CDR2 SYGVNS. V was pared by 3 bases and J by 8 bases, with 13 bases between. The CDR3 loop spans 13 amino acids. The CDR3 protein is CASSDAGASGYTF. The CDR3 nucleotides read TGTGCCAGCAGTGATGCAGGGGCGTCAGGCTACACCTTC.

The chain couples TRBV6-4 to TRBJ1-1, with 8 bases fitting TRBD1. V dropped 4 bases and J dropped 5; count of bases not matched to a gene: 3. This CDR3 region has 13 residues. CDR1 is MRHNA and CDR2 is SNTAGT in the germline V gene. The CDR3 nucleotides are TGTGCCAGCAGTGGAGACAGGGGAACTGAAGCTTTCTTT. Its translation: CASSGDRGTEAFF.

V usage is TRBV12-2 and J usage is TRBJ2-3; the DNA was not compared with TRBD2, the D call given in the table. TRBV12-2 is a pseudogene locus. The CDR3 has 14 amino acids. This CDR3 is CASRFRREHDTQYF. As DNA, the CDR3 is TGTGCAAGTCGCTTTCGGCGGGAGCATGATACGCAGTATTTT.

The V and J genes are TRBV2 and TRBJ2-3; D is perhaps TRBD2 (6 bases). Germline assignment: CDR1 SNHLY and CDR2 FYNNEI. This CDR3 is 13 amino acids long. The V and J ends lost 7 bases and 5 bases respectively, with 13 bases between them. CDR3 in DNA: TGTGCCAGCAAACGGGAGCTTCGAGATACGCAGTATTTT. Translated, it gives CASKRELRDTQYF.

The CDR3 DNA sequence: TGCGCCAGCAGCCAAATTTCCCGGGACAGGGTAAGGCTAGCGGAGAACACCGGGGAGCTGTTTTTT. Translation: CASSQISRDRVRLAENTGELFF. The rearrangement joins TRBV4-3 to TRBJ2-2, with 9 positions matching TRBD1. The CDR3 runs 22 residues. Per the germline V gene, CDR1 is LGHNA and CDR2 is YSLEER. The V gene end was trimmed by 2 bases and the J gene end by 1 base; junction bases not matched to a gene: 20.

This sequence joins TRBV7-2 and TRBJ2-4, with D possibly TRBD2 on 6 matching bases. The CDR3 is made up of 17 amino acids. Germline loops: CDR1 SGHTA, CDR2 FQGNSA. V lost 2 bases and J 0 bases, leaving 14 bases between the germline ends. The chain's CDR3 is CASSLRGSLPAKNIQYF. The CDR3 region has the DNA TGTGCCAGCAGCTTACGGGGGTCACTCCCAGCCAAAAACATTCAGTACTTC.

The chain has TRBV29-1 and TRBJ2-5; 7 bases line up with TRBD2. Per germline, CDR1 SQVTM and CDR2 ANQGSEA. With 7 bases clipped from V and 0 bases from J, the junction kept 8 bases outside the gene matches. The length of the CDR3 is 14 residues. The CDR3 nucleotides are TGCAGCGCATCGACTAGCCGAAACCAAGAGACCCAGTACTTC. It is translated as CSASTSRNQETQYF.

This chain connects TRBV19 to TRBJ1-2; 7 positions agree with TRBD1. Germline values: CDR1 LNHDA, CDR2 SQIVND (reference sequence). This CDR3 has 14 residues. The V and J ends lost 8 bases and 0 bases, in that order; junction bases with no gene match: 6. The CDR3, as DNA: TGTGCCAGTGGTCACAGGGGAGCTAACTATGGCTACACCTTC. Translating it yields CASGHRGANYGYTF.